Sequencing of this T cell receptor beta chain was carried out in a study of CD8 T cells in ankylosing spondylitis (dated by TCRdb to about 2017). Turning to the overall study: The study set out to find disease-linked TCR variants by profiling T cell receptor beta repertoires in ankylosing spondylitis patients and healthy donors. Peripheral blood was sampled, and synovial fluid was also collected from ankylosing spondylitis patients. In total, the full study cohort was made up of roughly 110 healthy donors and 25 to 30 ankylosing spondylitis patients.

These reads were obtained on an Illumina HiSeq 2500. TCR beta libraries were prepared by quantitative 5'-RACE with molecular barcodes. In the paper's pipeline: A new computational method based on a probabilistic model of VDJ rearrangement was used to identify disease-linked TCR variants. The raw public reads went through TCRdb reprocessing: fastp at Q25, MiXCR clone calling, in-frame beta chains kept. Records with the same CDR3 protein are collapsed into one entry carrying the most frequent genes and DNA. These V and J calls derive from TCRdb rather than the authors' analysis. The table for this sample lists hundreds of thousands of distinct CDR3 sequences; approximately 12% of them were counted only once. Together, the top ten hold around 0.51% of the sample. This clonotype has just a few counts. It lacks a known antigen. Base qualities were left out, and no much larger clone turns up one base away.

CDR1 and CDR2, looked up from the germline V gene, are SQVTM and ANQGSEA. The cysteine opens and the phenylalanine closes a CDR3 of 14 amino acids. Just the 42-base CDR3 DNA is kept, in frame starting at base 1. Cut back by 4 bases and 0 bases, the V and J ends lie 12 bases apart. The study at large found these results: Some motif variants had previously been reported in the synovial fluid and blood of reactive arthritis patients, which suggests shared mechanisms of disease initiation. According to the report, matched synovial fluid samples from ankylosing spondylitis patients were significantly enriched for the disease-linked clones. In peripheral blood, the disease-linked clones were found at relatively low frequencies and had a CD8+ phenotype. A TCR beta motif of several highly homologous amino acid variants appeared characteristic of blood from ankylosing spondylitis patients.

The chain is encoded by TRBV29-1 joined to TRBJ1-1; too little of a D gene remains to name it. The sequence came from a male donor with ankylosing spondylitis. Sequenced material: blood, either unsorted or a sorted T cell fraction (not recorded which). The nucleotide sequence is TGCAGCGTTGGACGCGAACCCTTGAACACTGAAGCTTTCTTT. Translated, this gives CSVGREPLNTEAFF.